This TCR beta chain was observed in a study of T cell responses to AZD1222 COVID-19 vaccine. For this clone: Its target is unknown.

Trimming cost V 1 base and J 11 bases; bases outside gene matches: 7. Germline V lookup: CDR1 SGHTA, CDR2 FQGNSA. The CDR3 contains 14 residues. The data were produced by immunoSEQ multiplex PCR, yet TCRdb's version contains in-frame clones alone and is incomplete. The sample lists about 120,000 clones; 80% to 95% were seen once. General study points: Repertoires were obtained solely post-peak T cell response. Most donors were white British and more were female, and clonal diversity was possibly underestimated. Reports indicate that nearly half of spike-specific TCRs are directed at unmutated variant regions. Recipients of AZD1222 seropositive at baseline numbered only 5 or 6.

Material: peripheral blood, obtained on day 0 of AZD1222 vaccination. This receptor was obtained from an adult in good health. This chain connects TRBV7-2 to TRBJ2-3; 9 nucleotides agree with TRBD2. The CDR3 here is CASSLVAGGPGQYF. CDR3 in DNA: TGTGCCAGCAGCTTAGTCGCGGGGGGGCCGGGGCAGTATTTT.